What follows is one T cell receptor beta chain and its context. Its specificity is not known. The entry originates in a study of cytomegalovirus exposure and HLA in healthy donors. Regarding the study as a whole: Testing in vitro showed a few CMV-associated chains specific for CMV antigens.

The donors were members of the roughly 120-subject validation cohort (separate from the roughly 660-subject first cohort). Clones were read by immunoSEQ multiplex PCR, and TCRdb kept only the in-frame ones, dropping some. The sample lists around 70,000 clones, approximately 91% occurring once. The sample taken for sequencing was PBMCs. The sequence was obtained from a man aged 18 to 30 in good health and CMV-seronegative.

The CDR3 region has the DNA TGTGCCAGCAGCTTAACCGGGACAGGGAATGAGCAGTTCTTC. The encoded protein is CASSLTGTGNEQFF. The V and J genes are TRBV11-3 and TRBJ2-1, with 9 bases matching TRBD1. The CDR3 is made up of 14 amino acids. Germline V gives CDR1 SGHNT, CDR2 YENEEA. V was clipped by 2 bases and J by 7 bases; unmatched bases: 3.